The source of this T cell receptor (beta chain) is a study of T cells in Graves' hyperthyroidism and ophthalmopathy. Study-wide results and caveats: Among clonotypes expanded in thyroid above 0.001, most were also found in blood. Researchers report that a 13 V-J model separated ophthalmopathy from stable hyperthyroidism.

Hyperthyroidism, newly diagnosed and lasting under 2 months, affected patients aged 18 to 65. In making diagnoses, clinical symptoms, serum thyroxine and TRAb, thyroid ultrasound and orbital computed tomography were all used. This clonotype was found a few times. The antigen is unknown. One end of the junction varies from germline; a read error may be responsible. The source material, RNA transcripts, was used to amplify TCR beta CDR3 regions. HTBI primers were used for first-round RT-PCR of the TCR CDR3. TCRdb re-analysed the multiplex PCR reads in MiXCR, keeping a single row per CDR3 protein. The sample lists hundreds of thousands of distinct CDR3 sequences, just over 45% occurring once. Germline V CDR1 and CDR2: SQVTM, ANQGSEA. This CDR3 has 14 amino acids.

Sequencing input: peripheral blood or thyroid tissue (not recorded which). The clonotype comes from a woman aged 18-29 years with Graves' hyperthyroidism. The chain employs TRBV29-1 and TRBJ1-1, with D perhaps TRBD1 (6 bases). The CDR3 nucleotides read TGTGCCTGGAAAGGGGGGGTTACGAACACTGAAGCTTTCTTT. Protein sequence: CAWKGGVTNTEAFF. Supplemented by reference TRBV29-1 and TRBJ1-1, the full variable domain reads SAVISQKPSRDICQRGTSLTIQCQVDSQVTMMFWYRQQPGQSLTLIATANQGSEATYESGFVIDKFPISRPNLTFSTLTVSNMSPEDSSIYLCAWKGGVTNTEAFFGQGTRLTVV.